The clone carrying this T cell receptor beta chain came up many times. As yet, its antigen is unknown. This sample was taken from a study of T cells in Graves' hyperthyroidism and ophthalmopathy. Findings of the study overall: In blood, most of the thyroid clonotypes expanded above 0.001 were also present.

There were TCR beta CDR3 regions amplified from RNA transcripts. The TCR CDR3 first-round RT-PCR relied on the HTBI primer set. TCRdb analysed the multiplex PCR reads with MiXCR anew, one entry per CDR3 protein. The data hold about 200,000 distinct CDR3 sequences, with around 20% observed a single time. Patients were aged 18 to 65, had disease duration under 2 months, and had newly diagnosed hyperthyroidism. Every diagnosis used clinical symptoms, serum thyroxine and TRAb, thyroid ultrasound and orbital computed tomography. V lost 2 bases and J 5 bases, leaving 6 bases between the germline ends. The CDR3 loop spans 13 amino acids. CDR1 is LGHDT and CDR2 is YNNKEL in the germline V gene (reference sequence).

This clonotype originated in a man in his forties or fifties with Graves' hyperthyroidism. The V and J genes are TRBV3-1 and TRBJ2-2, with a possible D match to TRBD2 (6 bases). Sequencing was done on a sample of blood. The CDR3 spells CASSQRGTGELFF. CDR3 bases: TGTGCCAGCAGCCAACGGGGGACCGGGGAGCTGTTTTTT.